A single sample is the source of the 26 T cell receptor beta chains below, sequenced in a study of cytomegalovirus exposure and HLA in healthy donors. PCR used 60 Vbeta primers and 13 Jbeta primers. Profiling relied on immunoSEQ multiplex PCR, and the TCRdb table lists in-frame clones only, not all of them. The sample has approximately 140,000 clones, roughly four fifths seen once. Sequencing was carried out using PBMCs. The receptors were gathered from a middle-aged woman in good health and CMV-seropositive.

The chain recombines TRBV27 with TRBJ2-7, with 11 bases lining up with TRBD2. The CDR3 sequence is 15 residues long. With V trimmed by 5 bases and J by 6 bases, 9 bases remained unmatched. Germline V CDR1 and CDR2: MNHEY, SMNVEV (reference sequence). CDR3 bases: TGTGCCAGCAGTCCCAGACTAGCGGGGAGGGGCGAGCAGTACTTC. Residues: CASSPRLAGRGEQYF.

CDR3 in amino acids: CASSLGTGAPTGELFF. In nucleotides, the CDR3 is TGTGCCAGCAGCTTAGGGACAGGGGCACCCACCGGGGAGCTGTTTTTT. This chain connects TRBV11-2 to TRBJ2-2; 9 bases are shared with TRBD1. V was clipped by 1 base and J by 4 bases; unmatched bases: 4. CDR1 and CDR2 (germline): SGHAT, FQNNGV. The CDR3 contains 16 residues.

This clone has just a few counts. The chain has TRBV11-2 and TRBJ2-5; 7 bases are a match to TRBD2. From germline, CDR1 is SGHAT and CDR2 FQNNGV. Trimming removed 2 bases from V and 2 bases from J; junction bases left unmatched: 2. This CDR3 has 14 amino acids. CDR3 in DNA: TGTGCCAGCAGCTTAACAGCGGGGCAAGAGACCCAGTACTTC. Residues: CASSLTAGQETQYF.

This clone came up once. The same CDR3 is also encoded by other DNA sequences in this sample. The chain combines TRBV4-1 with TRBJ2-5, with TRBD1 as a possible D gene (6 bases). With 4 bases removed from V and 5 bases from J, the gap between germline ends came to 17 bases. Germline V lookup: CDR1 MGHRA, CDR2 YSYEKL. The CDR3 spans 15 residues. The CDR3 DNA reads as TGCGCCAGCAGCCCACTAATGGGGGCGTATGAGACCCAGTACTTC. As protein: CASSPLMGAYETQYF.

The genes are TRBV7-3 and TRBJ2-1; 12 positions match TRBD2. With V trimmed by 3 bases and J by 6 bases, 0 bases remained unmatched. CDR1 SGHTA and CDR2 FQGTGA come from the germline V gene. CDR3 length equals 14 residues. The CDR3, as DNA: TGTGCCAGCAGCTTGGGACTAGCGGGCAATGAGCAGTTCTTC. The encoded protein is CASSLGLAGNEQFF.

V usage is TRBV9 and J usage is TRBJ2-7; 7 bases agree with TRBD2. The CDR3 runs 15 residues. CDR1 is SGDLS, CDR2 YYNGEE, per germline. The V gene end was trimmed by 3 bases and the J gene end by 2 bases; junction bases not matched to a gene: 8. The CDR3 region has the DNA TGTGCCAGCAGCGCCAGCGGGATTCTCCCCTACGAGCAGTACTTC. It encodes CASSASGILPYEQYF.

This chain uses TRBV19 with TRBJ1-1; no definite D call. The CDR3 consists of 13 residues. V gave up 5 bases and J gave up 4 bases, with 11 bases separating them. Germline CDR1 and CDR2: LNHDA and SQIVND (reference sequence). CDR3 nucleotides: TGTGCCAGTAGTTCAAGCGGTAGCACTGAAGCTTTCTTT. Its translation: CASSSSGSTEAFF.

The rearrangement uses TRBV28 and TRBJ1-2; 8 bases are a match to TRBD1. The CDR3 sequence is 13 residues long. Germline-derived CDR1 and CDR2 are MDHEN and SYDVKM. V shed 10 bases and J 8 bases; nucleotides not matched to a gene: 12. The CDR3 DNA reads as TGTGCCACCCGACAGGGGAGGACAGGAGGCTACACCTTC. It is translated as CATRQGRTGGYTF.

This rearrangement joins TRBV19 to TRBJ1-5; 7 nucleotides agree with TRBD1. The V gene end was trimmed by 6 bases and the J gene end by 2 bases; junction bases not matched to a gene: 1. This CDR3 has 13 amino acids. The V gene's germline CDR1 is LNHDA and CDR2 SQIVND (reference sequence). The CDR3 nucleotides are TGTGCCAGTAGGGACAGGCGCAATCAGCCCCAGCATTTT. Its translation is CASRDRRNQPQHF.

To note about this clone: The same CDR3 also results from other DNA sequences found in this sample. The V and J genes are TRBV29-1 and TRBJ2-1, with 9 bases lining up with TRBD2. Germline loops: CDR1 SQVTM, CDR2 ANQGSEA. V shed 5 bases and J 1 base; nucleotides not matched to a gene: 3. The CDR3 length is 14 residues. The CDR3 spells CSVLSGSSYNEQFF. CDR3 in DNA: TGCAGCGTTCTTAGCGGGAGTTCCTACAATGAGCAGTTCTTC.

This sequence joins TRBV5-4 and TRBJ2-5; D possibly corresponds to TRBD1 (6 bases). This CDR3 contains 13 residues. Between the trimmed V and J ends, which lost 4 bases and 5 bases, there was a span of 12 bases. Germline CDR1 reads SGHNT; CDR2 reads YYREEE (reference sequence). CDR3 amino acids: CASSGTWGETQYF. CDR3 coding DNA: TGTGCCAGCAGCGGGACATGGGGCGAGACCCAGTACTTC.

In this sample, this clone turned up a few times. The V and J genes are TRBV9 and TRBJ2-7, with TRBD1 identical over 9 bases. Looked up from germline, CDR1 is SGDLS and CDR2 is YYNGEE. The CDR3 runs to 16 residues. The trim removed 0 bases at V and 4 bases at J, leaving 8 bases unmatched. The CDR3 DNA follows: TGTGCCAGCAGCGTAGCCCCGGGACAGGGAATTTACGAGCAGTACTTC. Its translation is CASSVAPGQGIYEQYF.

The chain is built from TRBV7-2 and TRBJ2-7, with D possibly TRBD1 on 6 matching bases. CDR3 length: 13 amino acids. Germline CDR1 SGHTA, CDR2 FQGNSA. V was trimmed by 8 bases and J by 2 bases, leaving 13 bases between them. The CDR3 loop reads CASGNRVPYEQYF. The CDR3 region has the DNA TGTGCCAGCGGCAACAGGGTACCCTACGAGCAGTACTTC.

As regards this clone: The same CDR3 can be traced to other DNA sequences in this sample. The CDR3 region is CASSQTGLLQETQYF. The DNA for the CDR3 is TGTGCCAGCAGCCAAACAGGACTACTCCAAGAGACCCAGTACTTC. The J gene is TRBJ2-5, the V gene TRBV14; possibly TRBD2 for D (6 bases). The V end lost 2 bases, the J end lost 1 base, and 11 bases lay between the germline ends. Germline V gives CDR1 SGHDN, CDR2 FVKESK. The CDR3 is 15 residues long.

This chain uses TRBV15 with TRBJ2-7, with D possibly TRBD1 on 5 matching bases. CDR1 is LNHNV and CDR2 is YYDKDF in the germline V gene (reference sequence). This CDR3 region has 11 residues. V lost 5 bases and J 4 bases, leaving 6 bases between the germline ends. Here the CDR3 DNA reads TGTGCCACCAGCCAGGGTTACGAGCAGTACTTC. The encoded protein is CATSQGYEQYF.

This clone is a singleton in its sample. This sequence joins TRBV7-9 and TRBJ2-1; perhaps TRBD1 as D (5 bases). CDR1 is SEHNR, CDR2 FQNEAQ, per germline (reference sequence). The CDR3 spans 15 residues. Between the trimmed V and J ends, which lost 2 bases and 5 bases, there was a span of 13 bases. CDR3 bases: TGTGCCAGCAGCTTAACTGGGGCAGTTCACAATGAGCAGTTCTTC. Protein product: CASSLTGAVHNEQFF.

The chain couples TRBV7-3 to TRBJ2-6, with TRBD1 as a possible D gene (6 bases). Per the germline V gene, CDR1 is SGHTA and CDR2 is FQGTGA. This CDR3 has 16 amino acids. The ends were cut back, 5 bases at V and 4 bases at J, with 15 bases in the middle. Here the CDR3 DNA reads TGTGCCAGCAGCCTAAACACAGGGTCCGGGGCCAACGTCCTGACTTTC. Translated: CASSLNTGSGANVLTF.

The chain uses TRBV27 and TRBJ2-3; 8 bases are shared with TRBD2. The germline V gene has CDR1 MNHEY and CDR2 SMNVEV (reference sequence). The CDR3 spans 14 residues. The junction had 2 bases not matched to a gene; V was cut back by 4 bases and J by 2 bases. Here the CDR3 DNA reads TGTGCCAGCAGTTCACTAGCGGTCACAGATACGCAGTATTTT. Translated: CASSSLAVTDTQYF.

The chain combines TRBV9 with TRBJ2-7; a possible D gene is TRBD1 (5 bases). The V end lost 4 bases, the J end lost 3 bases, and 17 bases lay between the germline ends. Germline loops: CDR1 SGDLS, CDR2 YYNGEE. The CDR3 covers 15 residues. CDR3 sequence: CASSPRADGNYEQYF. CDR3 in DNA: TGTGCCAGCAGCCCCAGGGCGGATGGGAACTACGAGCAGTACTTC.

The rearrangement uses TRBV7-8 and TRBJ2-2, with TRBD2 matching over 7 bases. V was pared by 3 bases and J by 6 bases, with 4 bases of the junction left unmatched. The CDR3 contains 14 residues. Germline V gene sequence: CDR1 SGHVS, CDR2 FQNEAQ. The CDR3 DNA sequence: TGTGCCAGCAGCTTGGGGGGGTTGGCCGGGGAGCTGTTTTTT. Encoded protein: CASSLGGLAGELFF. Together with reference TRBV7-8 and TRBJ2-2, the CDR3 gives the full variable domain: GAGVSQSPRYKVAKRGQDVALRCDPISGHVSLFWYQQALGQGPEFLTYFQNEAQLDKSGLPSDRFFAERPEGSVSTLKIQRTQQEDSAVYLCASSLGGLAGELFFGEGSRLTVL.

The gene calls are TRBV7-6 and TRBJ2-1; a possible D gene is TRBD1 (5 bases). The V end lost 1 base, the J end lost 6 bases, and 16 bases lay between the germline ends. The length of the CDR3 is 16 residues. In germline, CDR1 is SGHVS, CDR2 FNYEAQ. DNA of the CDR3: TGTGCCAGCAGCTTAGGGTGGGGCCTTCAGGGCAATGAGCAGTTCTTC. It specifies CASSLGWGLQGNEQFF.

As DNA, the CDR3 is TGTGCCAGCAGCTTACCAGGGACCTACAATGAGCAGTTCTTC. Translation: CASSLPGTYNEQFF. The chain couples TRBV7-6 to TRBJ2-1; possibly TRBD1 for D (5 bases). From germline, CDR1 is SGHVS and CDR2 FNYEAQ. The CDR3 is 14 residues long. V dropped 2 bases and J dropped 2 bases, with 7 bases sitting between them.

This sequence joins TRBV16 and TRBJ2-6; possible D gene TRBD1, 6 bases. V lost 7 bases to trimming and J lost 0 bases, with 16 bases between them. CDR3 length equals 17 residues. Germline values: CDR1 KGHSY, CDR2 FQNENV. The CDR3 DNA reads TGTGCCAGCACTCCTCGGCCCAGGGGCTCTGGGGCCAACGTCCTGACTTTC. Amino acid sequence: CASTPRPRGSGANVLTF.

Turning to this clone: Other nucleotide sequences in the sample specify the same CDR3. This chain joins TRBV6-6 and TRBJ1-6; 8 positions agree with TRBD1. Germline V gene data show CDR1 as MNHNY and CDR2 as SVGAGI (reference sequence). The trim removed 2 bases at V and 8 bases at J, leaving 5 bases unmatched. The CDR3 extends over 15 amino acids. Here the CDR3 DNA reads TGTGCCAGCAGTTACAGGCAGGGGGCTGATTCACCCCTCCACTTT. Translation gives CASSYRQGADSPLHF.

J is TRBJ1-1 and V is TRBV5-1; the D gene is possibly TRBD1 (6 bases). CDR1 and CDR2 from the germline V gene are SGHRS and YFSETQ. The CDR3 sequence is 14 residues long. V was shortened by 4 bases and J by 4 bases, with 14 bases between the two germline ends. The CDR3 sequence: CASSLEGGPTEAFF. The CDR3 nucleotides read TGCGCCAGCAGCCTGGAGGGGGGGCCCACTGAAGCTTTCTTT.

CDR3 DNA: TGTGCCAGCAGCTTACGTGGGACAGACCAAGAGACCCAGTACTTC. It encodes CASSLRGTDQETQYF. V usage is TRBV7-9 and J usage is TRBJ2-5; 7 bases map to TRBD1. The CDR3 consists of 15 residues. The V gene's germline CDR1 is SEHNR and CDR2 FQNEAQ (reference sequence). With 2 bases clipped from V and 0 bases from J, the junction kept 3 bases outside the gene matches.